This record concerns one T cell receptor beta chain sequence. Its antigen is unidentified. These data are taken from a study of long-term antiretroviral therapy in people with HIV. The wider study: The 2015 immediate-ART recommendation was preceded by the earliest samples by about a decade.

The run of the v3.0 immunoSEQ assay was at survey level. Some clones are missing from TCRdb's copy, which holds only in-frame ones; the method was immunoSEQ multiplex PCR. The sample contains 35,000 or so clones, approximately 94% of which appear only once. General observations from the study: Absence of data on ART adherence, viral resistance or therapy changes was noted. CDR3 length ranges were narrower in HIV repertoires than in controls.

Per donor, a minimum of one pre-ART and a minimum of two post-ART PBMC samples were available. Sample: unsorted PBMCs, taken 4.1 years after starting antiretroviral therapy. This clonotype originated in a woman in her fifties or sixties with HIV.

CDR3 sequence (DNA): TGTGCCAGCAGTCCTCCGGCGGGGGGGCCCAGCTCCTACAATGAGCAGTTCTTC. It translates to CASSPPAGGPSSYNEQFF. V gene TRBV9 combines with J gene TRBJ2-1; 9 nucleotides align to TRBD2. Germline V gene lookup returns CDR1 SGDLS and CDR2 YYNGEE. The CDR3 extends over 18 amino acids. Trimming removed 5 bases from V and 0 bases from J; junction bases left unmatched: 12.